This TCR beta chain was identified during a study of CD8 T cells in Susac syndrome. This CDR3 spans 13 amino acids. CDR1 and CDR2 (germline): LGHNT, FRNRAP. V was shortened by 7 bases and J by 7 bases, with 13 bases between the two germline ends. About 0.45 to 1 ug RNA was reverse transcribed with random hexamers. Each CDR3 protein is one row after TCRdb ran MiXCR on the immunoSEQ multiplex PCR reads. The sample includes 250,000 or so distinct CDR3 sequences, 93% of them seen just once. This TCR was sampled from a human donor with multiple sclerosis. This chain uses TRBV12-5 with TRBJ1-4; D is unresolved. Sequencing input: CD4+ T cells from PBMCs. The CDR3 sequence: CASEREMGEKLFF. The CDR3 DNA reads TGTGCTAGTGAGCGGGAGATGGGTGAAAAACTGTTTTTT.